These T cell receptor beta chains were read from a single sample in a study of T cells in Graves' hyperthyroidism and ophthalmopathy. Via MiXCR, TCRdb re-called the multiplex PCR reads, giving one row per CDR3 protein. The repertoire holds around 350,000 distinct CDR3 sequences, 15% to 20% seen once, with around 3.4% in the top ten. Sequencing was carried out using blood. These receptor sequences come from a woman aged 18 to 35 with Graves' hyperthyroidism. CDR3s include the opening cysteine and the closing phenylalanine or tryptophan. D genes are given only for firm matches. Some rows mark clone size as missing; the rest say once, few, many or name a class of expanded clone.

>TRBJ1-2|TRBV12-3/TRBV12-4|many|-
CASSSGGVSYGYTF
TGTGCCAGCAGTTCCGGGGGTGTCAGCTATGGCTACACCTTC
>TRBJ2-5|TRBV28|many|-
CASSLARSEETQYF
TGTGCCAGCAGTTTGGCACGGTCCGAAGAGACCCAGTACTTC
>TRBJ1-5|TRBV19|many|TRBD1
CASSQTGEHQPQHF
TGTGCCAGTAGCCAGACAGGGGAGCATCAGCCCCAGCATTTT
>TRBJ1-2|TRBV6-1|-|-
CASSRTASLVNYGYTF
TGTGCCAGCAGTCGGACAGCGAGTCTAGTTAACTATGGCTACACCTTC
>TRBJ1-5|TRBV7-8|few|-
CASSSLQGSQPQHF
TGTGCCAGCAGCTCCCTTCAGGGGTCCCAGCCCCAGCATTTT
>TRBJ1-1|TRBV30|many|-
CAWCSFRPAQAFF
TGTGCCTGGTGTTCGTTTCGTCCGGCTCAAGCTTTCTTT
>TRBJ1-2|TRBV6-1|-|-
CASSECWRACGYTF
TGTGCCAGCAGTGAATGTTGGAGGGCCTGTGGCTACACCTTC
>TRBJ2-2|TRBV6-1|many|-
CASSEFVLNTGELFF
TGTGCCAGCAGTGAATTCGTTTTGAACACCGGGGAGCTGTTTTTT
>TRBJ1-1|TRBV2|many|-
CASSSRAADTEAFF
TGTGCCAGCAGTTCTAGGGCCGCGGACACTGAAGCTTTCTTT
>TRBJ2-2|TRBV3-1|many|TRBD1
CASSLPTGAFTGELFF
TGTGCCAGCAGCCTGCCGACAGGGGCGTTCACCGGGGAGCTGTTTTTT
>TRBJ2-7|TRBV20-1|many|-
CSASAQGFSGLIYEQYF
TGCAGTGCTAGCGCACAGGGTTTCAGCGGCTTGATCTACGAGCAGTACTTC
>TRBJ2-4|TRBV2|many|TRBD2
CASGEDSGGLAKNIQYF
TGTGCCAGCGGAGAGGATAGCGGGGGACTAGCCAAAAACATTCAGTACTTC
>TRBJ2-5|TRBV29-1|-|TRBD1
CSVGDRGKETQYF
TGCAGCGTTGGGGACAGGGGGAAAGAGACCCAGTACTTC
>TRBJ2-7|TRBV11-1|-|TRBD1
CASSYGQGFGLVYEQYF
TGTGCCAGCAGCTACGGACAGGGTTTTGGTTTAGTCTACGAGCAGTACTTC
>TRBJ2-2|TRBV6-1|many|-
CASRGTRDTGELFF
TGTGCCAGCAGGGGGACCAGAGACACCGGGGAGCTGTTTTTT
>TRBJ2-5|TRBV9|-|TRBD1
CASSVFGTGVQETQYF
TGTGCCAGCAGCGTATTCGGGACAGGGGTTCAAGAGACCCAGTACTTC
>TRBJ2-5|TRBV13|many|TRBD2
CASSLRLAGRRETQYF
TGTGCCAGCAGCTTACGGCTAGCGGGGAGGAGGGAGACCCAGTACTTC
>TRBJ2-7|TRBV6-5|many|TRBD2
CASRGTSGGLYEQYF
TGTGCCAGCAGAGGGACTAGCGGGGGCCTATACGAGCAGTACTTC
>TRBJ1-1|TRBV10-3|few|-
CAISGTFGKMNTEAFF
TGTGCCATCAGCGGGACTTTCGGGAAGATGAACACTGAAGCTTTCTTT
>TRBJ1-5|TRBV12-3/TRBV12-4|many|-
CASSENNQPQHF
TGTGCCAGCAGTGAGAACAATCAGCCCCAGCATTTT
>TRBJ1-1|TRBV12-3/TRBV12-4|many|-
CASTPLVEAFF
TGTGCCAGCACCCCTCTGGTGGAAGCTTTCTTT
>TRBJ2-6|TRBV6-5|many|-
CASSYSKDGANVLTF
TGTGCCAGCAGTTACTCAAAGGATGGGGCCAACGTCCTGACTTTC
>TRBJ1-2|TRBV11-2|many|-
CASSLVLQNLDGYTF
TGTGCCAGCAGCTTAGTTCTCCAGAATCTGGATGGCTACACCTTC
>TRBJ2-5|TRBV13|many|-
CASSARGGGEETQYF
TGTGCCAGCAGCGCCCGAGGAGGGGGGGAAGAGACCCAGTACTTC
>TRBJ2-2|TRBV5-6|few|-
CASSFGVNTGELFF
TGTGCCAGCAGCTTTGGGGTTAACACCGGGGAGCTGTTTTTT
>TRBJ1-5|TRBV6-5|many|-
CARPGRLSNQPQHF
TGTGCCAGGCCGGGACGGCTTAGCAATCAGCCCCAGCATTTT
>TRBJ1-2|TRBV6-2/TRBV6-3|-|TRBD1
CASKTGTYGYTF
TGTGCCAGCAAGACAGGGACCTATGGCTACACCTTC
>TRBJ2-5|TRBV6-5|many|-
CASSYLRRETQYF
TGTGCCAGCAGTTACTTAAGGAGAGAGACCCAGTACTTC
>TRBJ2-7|TRBV7-8|many|TRBD2
CASSSRRVAAGGTYEQYF
TGTGCCAGCAGCTCCCGTCGGGTGGCCGCGGGGGGGACCTACGAGCAGTACTTC
>TRBJ1-1|TRBV10-1|many|-
CASSGKEARAFF
TGCGCCAGCAGTGGGAAGGAGGCGCGAGCTTTCTTT
>TRBJ1-6|TRBV6-1|many|TRBD1
CASAQGANYNSPLHF
TGTGCCAGTGCACAGGGGGCCAACTATAATTCACCCCTCCACTTT
>TRBJ2-7|TRBV6-1|-|-
CASSEQGYEQDF
TGTGCCAGCAGTGAACAGGGTTACGAGCAGGACTTC
>TRBJ2-4|TRBV12-3/TRBV12-4|few|-
CASRTGAGTSKNIQYF
TGTGCCAGCCGAACAGGGGCGGGGACTAGCAAAAACATTCAGTACTTC
>TRBJ2-3|TRBV28|many|-
CASKAGTSTDTQYF
TGTGCCAGCAAGGCAGGAACTAGCACAGATACGCAGTATTTT
>TRBJ1-5|TRBV30|many|-
CAWSVKGGYQPQHF
TGTGCCTGGAGTGTAAAAGGCGGATATCAGCCCCAGCATTTT
>TRBJ2-7|TRBV6-2/TRBV6-3|medium-sized|TRBD1
CASRTGTGEIYEQYF
TGTGCCAGCAGGACCGGGACAGGGGAGATCTACGAGCAGTACTTC
>TRBJ1-5|TRBV6-1|many|TRBD1
CASGTGESNQPQHF
TGTGCCAGCGGGACAGGGGAGAGCAATCAGCCCCAGCATTTT
>TRBJ2-7|TRBV6-5|few|TRBD2
CASSHTGLPPYEQYF
TGTGCCAGCAGTCACACGGGACTACCTCCCTACGAGCAGTACTTC
>TRBJ1-2|TRBV7-9|many|-
CASSLSGFGYTF
TGTGCCAGCAGCTTATCAGGGTTCGGCTACACCTTC
>TRBJ1-1|TRBV12-3/TRBV12-4|many|-
CASSLAGVTEAFF
TGTGCCAGCAGTTTAGCGGGGGTTACTGAAGCTTTCTTT
>TRBJ2-7|TRBV6-2/TRBV6-3|-|TRBD2
CASNRGLASYEQYF
TGTGCCAGCAACAGGGGACTAGCCTCCTACGAGCAGTACTTC
>TRBJ1-3|TRBV13|many|-
CASSGMGDSGNTIYF
TGTGCCAGCAGCGGAATGGGGGACTCTGGAAACACCATATATTTT
>TRBJ2-2|TRBV6-1|many|-
CASSRTGLGPNGELFF
TGTGCCAGCTCCCGTACAGGGTTGGGACCAAACGGGGAGCTGTTTTTT
>TRBJ1-2|TRBV12-3/TRBV12-4|many|-
CASSFGSGWNYGYTF
TGTGCCAGCAGTTTCGGTTCAGGATGGAACTATGGCTACACCTTC
>TRBJ2-6|TRBV5-6|many|-
CASSLEFNFSSGANVLTF
TGTGCCAGCAGCTTGGAATTTAATTTCAGCTCTGGGGCCAACGTCCTGACTTTC
>TRBJ1-1|TRBV6-5|many|-
CASSYTGLMDTEAFF
TGTGCCAGCAGTTACACAGGGCTTATGGACACTGAAGCTTTCTTT
>TRBJ1-5|TRBV20-1|many|-
CSAQRVSNQPQHF
TGCAGTGCTCAGCGGGTGAGCAATCAGCCCCAGCATTTT
>TRBJ2-2|TRBV28|-|TRBD1
CASSSPGQGLTGELFF
TGTGCCAGCAGTTCCCCGGGACAGGGGTTAACCGGGGAGCTGTTTTTT
>TRBJ2-5|TRBV20-1|many|-
CSASPGTPGETQYF
TGCAGTGCTAGTCCGGGCACCCCCGGGGAGACCCAGTACTTC
>TRBJ2-5|TRBV24-1|many|-
CATGYQETQYF
TGTGCCACCGGGTACCAAGAGACCCAGTACTTC
>TRBJ1-1|TRBV5-1|many|-
CASSSGPAMNTEAFF
TGCGCCAGCAGCTCGGGCCCCGCAATGAACACTGAAGCTTTCTTT
>TRBJ2-5|TRBV7-8|many|-
CASNPVRTLKTQYF
TGTGCCAGTAACCCCGTGAGAACCCTGAAGACCCAGTACTTC
>TRBJ1-2|TRBV4-1|many|-
CASSQDTQGFGYTF
TGCGCCAGCAGCCAAGATACCCAGGGCTTTGGCTACACCTTC
>TRBJ1-3|TRBV6-1|many|-
CASSNRLAGNTIYF
TGTGCCAGCTCGAATCGGCTCGCTGGAAACACCATATATTTT
>TRBJ2-5|TRBV11-2|many|TRBD2
CASGGDGWRTQYF
TGTGCCAGCGGGGGGGACGGGTGGAGGACCCAGTACTTC
>TRBJ1-3|TRBV24-1|many|-
CATSDGPGTGNTIYF
TGTGCCACCAGTGATGGGCCGGGGACTGGAAACACCATATATTTT
>TRBJ1-5|TRBV9|many|-
CASSVDGTPNQPQHF
TGTGCCAGCAGCGTAGATGGGACACCAAATCAGCCCCAGCATTTT
>TRBJ1-1|TRBV7-9|-|-
CASSLLTGNEAFF
TGTGCCAGCAGCTTATTAACAGGGAATGAAGCTTTCTTT